This TCR beta chain was found in a study of blood T cell repertoires in COVID-19. Study-wide context: The United States, Italy and Spain were the sources of the acute and convalescent COVID-19 samples. T cells, B-cell-depleted T cells, or PBMCs supplied cDNA or gDNA.

Clones were read by immunoSEQ multiplex PCR, and TCRdb kept only the in-frame ones, dropping some. The sample has around 72,000 clones, approximately 88% seen once. The CDR3 length is 14 residues. Trimming cost V 4 bases and J 0 bases, with 4 bases left between them. Germline V gives CDR1 SNHLY, CDR2 FYNNEI. The receptor was isolated from a man aged 45 to 65 with acute or convalescent COVID-19. The chain combines TRBV2 with TRBJ2-6; D gene uncertain. The sequenced sample was peripheral blood. The CDR3 reads CASSGGSGANVLTF. CDR3 nucleotides: TGTGCCAGCAGTGGAGGCTCTGGGGCCAACGTCCTGACTTTC.